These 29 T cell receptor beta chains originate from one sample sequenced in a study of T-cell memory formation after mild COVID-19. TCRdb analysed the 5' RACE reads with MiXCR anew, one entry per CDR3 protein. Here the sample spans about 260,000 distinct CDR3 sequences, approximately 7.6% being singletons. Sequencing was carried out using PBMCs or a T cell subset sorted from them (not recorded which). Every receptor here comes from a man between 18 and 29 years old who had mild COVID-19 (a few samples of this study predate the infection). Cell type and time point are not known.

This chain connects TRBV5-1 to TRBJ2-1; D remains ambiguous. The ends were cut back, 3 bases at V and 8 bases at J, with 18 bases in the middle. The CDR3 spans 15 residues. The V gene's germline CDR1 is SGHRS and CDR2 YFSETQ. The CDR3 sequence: CASSSRTLTGDEQFF. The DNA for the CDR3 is TGCGCCAGCAGCTCCAGAACCTTGACGGGCGATGAGCAGTTCTTC.

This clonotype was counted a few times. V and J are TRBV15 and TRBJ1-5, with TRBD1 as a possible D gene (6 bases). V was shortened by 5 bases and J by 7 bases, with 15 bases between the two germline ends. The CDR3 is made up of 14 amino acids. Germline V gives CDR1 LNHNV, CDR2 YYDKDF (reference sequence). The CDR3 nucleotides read TGTGCCACCAGCGCCCGGGCAGGGGACCAGCCCCAGCATTTT. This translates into CATSARAGDQPQHF. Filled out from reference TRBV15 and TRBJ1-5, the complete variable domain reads DAMVIQNPRYQVTQFGKPVTLSCSQTLNHNVMYWYQQKSSQAPKLLFHYYDKDFNNEADTPDNFQSRRPNTSFCFLDIRSPGLGDTAMYLCATSARAGDQPQHFGDGTRLSIL.

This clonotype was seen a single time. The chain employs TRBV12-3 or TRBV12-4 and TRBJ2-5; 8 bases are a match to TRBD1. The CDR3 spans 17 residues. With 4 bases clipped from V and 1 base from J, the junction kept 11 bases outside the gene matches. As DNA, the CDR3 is TGTGCCAGCAGTTCCCGGGTGCGCAGGGGGCTCCAAGAGACCCAGTACTTC. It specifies CASSSRVRRGLQETQYF.

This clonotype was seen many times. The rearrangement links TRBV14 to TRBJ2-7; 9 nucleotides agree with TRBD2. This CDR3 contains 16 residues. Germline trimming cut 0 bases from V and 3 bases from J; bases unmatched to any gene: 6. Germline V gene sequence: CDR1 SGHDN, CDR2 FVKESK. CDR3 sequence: CASSQEKRGERYEQYV. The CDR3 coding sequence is TGTGCCAGCAGCCAAGAGAAGCGGGGGGAACGCTACGAGCAGTACGTC.

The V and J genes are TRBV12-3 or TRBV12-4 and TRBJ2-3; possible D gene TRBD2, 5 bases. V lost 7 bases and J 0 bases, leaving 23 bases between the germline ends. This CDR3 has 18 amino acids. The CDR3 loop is CASTLALVSGSSTDTQYF. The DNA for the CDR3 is TGTGCCAGCACCCTAGCTCTGGTCTCGGGATCTAGCACAGATACGCAGTATTTT.

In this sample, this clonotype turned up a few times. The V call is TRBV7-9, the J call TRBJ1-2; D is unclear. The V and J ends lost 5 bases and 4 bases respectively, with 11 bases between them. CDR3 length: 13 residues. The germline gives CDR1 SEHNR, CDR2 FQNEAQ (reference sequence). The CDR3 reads CASSQRNLYGYTF. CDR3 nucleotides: TGTGCCAGCAGCCAAAGGAACCTCTATGGCTACACCTTC.

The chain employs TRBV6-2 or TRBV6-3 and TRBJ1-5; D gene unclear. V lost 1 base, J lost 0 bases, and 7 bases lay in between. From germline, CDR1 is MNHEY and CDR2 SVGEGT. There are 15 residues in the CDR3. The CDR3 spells CASSYLRYSNQPQHF. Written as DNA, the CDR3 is TGTGCCAGCAGTTACTTGCGGTATAGCAATCAGCCCCAGCATTTT.

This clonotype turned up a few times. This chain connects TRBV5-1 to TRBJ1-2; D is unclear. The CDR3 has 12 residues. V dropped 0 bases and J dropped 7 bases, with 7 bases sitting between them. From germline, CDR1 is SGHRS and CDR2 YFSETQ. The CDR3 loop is CASSLEDGGYTF. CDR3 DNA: TGCGCCAGCAGCTTGGAGGACGGTGGCTACACCTTC.

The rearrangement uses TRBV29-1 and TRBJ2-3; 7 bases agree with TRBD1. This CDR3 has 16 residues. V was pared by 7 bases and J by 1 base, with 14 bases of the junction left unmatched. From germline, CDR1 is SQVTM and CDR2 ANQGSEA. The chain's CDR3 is CSAPPSLTGGTDTQYF. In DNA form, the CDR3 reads TGCAGCGCCCCGCCGTCATTAACAGGGGGCACAGATACGCAGTATTTT.

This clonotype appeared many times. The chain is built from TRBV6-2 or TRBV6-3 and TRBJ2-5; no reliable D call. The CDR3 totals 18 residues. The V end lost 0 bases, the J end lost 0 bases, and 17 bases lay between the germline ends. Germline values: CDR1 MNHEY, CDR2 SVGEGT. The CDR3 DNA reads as TGTGCCAGCAGTTACTCCTGGAGCGAACCCCCGTACCAAGAGACCCAGTACTTC. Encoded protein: CASSYSWSEPPYQETQYF.

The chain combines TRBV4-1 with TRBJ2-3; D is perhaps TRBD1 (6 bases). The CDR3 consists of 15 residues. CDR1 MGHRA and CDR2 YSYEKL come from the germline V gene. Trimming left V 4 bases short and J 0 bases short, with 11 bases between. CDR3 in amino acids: CASSPRTVSTDTQYF. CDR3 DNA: TGCGCCAGCAGCCCAAGGACAGTTAGCACAGATACGCAGTATTTT.

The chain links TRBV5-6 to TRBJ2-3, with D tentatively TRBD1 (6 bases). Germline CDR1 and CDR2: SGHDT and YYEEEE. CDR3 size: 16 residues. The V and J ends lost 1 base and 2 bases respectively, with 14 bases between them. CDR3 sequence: CASSLSIQGHTDTQYF. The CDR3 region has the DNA TGTGCCAGCAGCTTGTCGATACAGGGACACACAGATACGCAGTATTTT.

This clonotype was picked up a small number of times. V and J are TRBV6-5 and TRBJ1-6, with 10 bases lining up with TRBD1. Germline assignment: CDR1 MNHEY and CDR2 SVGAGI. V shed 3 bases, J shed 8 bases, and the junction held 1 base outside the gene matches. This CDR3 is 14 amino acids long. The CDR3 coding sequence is TGTGCCAGCAGTTATGGGACAGGGGATTCACCCCTCCACTTT. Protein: CASSYGTGDSPLHF.

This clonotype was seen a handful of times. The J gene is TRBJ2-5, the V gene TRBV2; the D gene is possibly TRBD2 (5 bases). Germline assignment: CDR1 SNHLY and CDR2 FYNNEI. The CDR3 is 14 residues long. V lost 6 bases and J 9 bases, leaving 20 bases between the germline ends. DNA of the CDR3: TGTGCCAGCAGCCCTGCTAGCAGTCGGATACCCCAGTACTTC. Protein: CASSPASSRIPQYF.

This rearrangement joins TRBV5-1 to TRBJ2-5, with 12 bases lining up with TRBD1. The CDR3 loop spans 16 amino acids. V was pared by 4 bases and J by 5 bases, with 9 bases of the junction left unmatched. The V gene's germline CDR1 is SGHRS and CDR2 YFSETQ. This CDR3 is CASSPPGQGAGETQYF. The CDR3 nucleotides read TGCGCCAGCAGCCCTCCGGGACAGGGGGCGGGGGAGACCCAGTACTTC.

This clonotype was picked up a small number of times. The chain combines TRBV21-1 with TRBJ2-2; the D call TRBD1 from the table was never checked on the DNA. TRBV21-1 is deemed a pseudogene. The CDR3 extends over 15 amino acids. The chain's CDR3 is CASSNYRGNTGELFF. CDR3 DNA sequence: TGTGCCAGCAGCAATTACAGGGGGAACACCGGGGAGCTGTTTTTT.

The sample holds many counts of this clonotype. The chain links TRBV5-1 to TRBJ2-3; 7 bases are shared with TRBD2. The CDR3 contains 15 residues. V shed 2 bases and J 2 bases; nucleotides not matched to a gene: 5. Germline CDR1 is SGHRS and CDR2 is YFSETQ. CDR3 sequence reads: CASSFGGIITDTQYF. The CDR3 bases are TGCGCCAGCAGCTTCGGGGGGATTATCACAGATACGCAGTATTTT.

The CDR3 DNA reads TGTGCCAGCAGTTACTCGTTCTGGGGCTCTAACACTGAAGCTTTCTTT. Protein product: CASSYSFWGSNTEAFF. This chain links TRBV6-5 with TRBJ1-1, with D possibly being TRBD1 (5 bases). The ends were cut back, 0 bases at V and 2 bases at J, with 13 bases in the middle. CDR3 length equals 16 residues. Per germline, CDR1 MNHEY and CDR2 SVGAGI.

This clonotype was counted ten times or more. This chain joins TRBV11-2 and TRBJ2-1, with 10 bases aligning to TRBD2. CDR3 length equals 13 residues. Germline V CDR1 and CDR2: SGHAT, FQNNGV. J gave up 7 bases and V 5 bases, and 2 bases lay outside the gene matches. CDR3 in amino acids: CASSTSGENEQFF. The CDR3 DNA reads TGTGCCAGCAGCACTAGCGGGGAGAATGAGCAGTTCTTC.

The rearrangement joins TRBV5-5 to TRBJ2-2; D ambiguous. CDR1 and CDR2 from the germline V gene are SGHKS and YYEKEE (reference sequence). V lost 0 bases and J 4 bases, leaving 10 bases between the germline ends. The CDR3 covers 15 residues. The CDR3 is CASSLAWGSTGELFF. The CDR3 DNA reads TGTGCCAGCAGCTTGGCTTGGGGATCCACCGGGGAGCTGTTTTTT.

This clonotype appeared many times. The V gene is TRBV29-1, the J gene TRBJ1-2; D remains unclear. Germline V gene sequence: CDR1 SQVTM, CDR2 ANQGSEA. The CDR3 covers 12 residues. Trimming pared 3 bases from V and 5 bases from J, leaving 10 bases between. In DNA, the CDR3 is TGCAGCGTTGATGTAGGAGGTTATGGCTACACCTTC. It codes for CSVDVGGYGYTF. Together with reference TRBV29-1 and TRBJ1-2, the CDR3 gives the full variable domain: SAVISQKPSRDICQRGTSLTIQCQVDSQVTMMFWYRQQPGQSLTLIATANQGSEATYESGFVIDKFPISRPNLTFSTLTVSNMSPEDSSIYLCSVDVGGYGYTFGSGTRLTVV.

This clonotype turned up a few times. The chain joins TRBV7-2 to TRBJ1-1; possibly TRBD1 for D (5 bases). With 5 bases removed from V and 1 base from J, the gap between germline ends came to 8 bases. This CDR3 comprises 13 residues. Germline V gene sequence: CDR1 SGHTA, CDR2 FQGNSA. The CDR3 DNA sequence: TGTGCCAGCAGCAAGACAGCGAACACTGAAGCTTTCTTT. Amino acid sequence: CASSKTANTEAFF.

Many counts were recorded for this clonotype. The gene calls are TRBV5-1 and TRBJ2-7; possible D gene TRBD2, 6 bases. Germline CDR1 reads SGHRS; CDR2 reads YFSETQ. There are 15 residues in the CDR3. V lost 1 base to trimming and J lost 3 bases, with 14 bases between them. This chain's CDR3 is CASSLSRGVDYEQYF. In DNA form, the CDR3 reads TGCGCCAGCAGCTTGTCGCGGGGCGTAGACTACGAGCAGTACTTC.

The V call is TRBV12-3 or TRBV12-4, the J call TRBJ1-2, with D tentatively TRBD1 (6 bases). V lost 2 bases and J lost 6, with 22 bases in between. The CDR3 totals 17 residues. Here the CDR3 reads CASSLSRIGGRGNGYTF. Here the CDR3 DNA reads TGTGCCAGCAGTTTAAGTAGAATAGGGGGGCGCGGGAATGGCTACACCTTC.

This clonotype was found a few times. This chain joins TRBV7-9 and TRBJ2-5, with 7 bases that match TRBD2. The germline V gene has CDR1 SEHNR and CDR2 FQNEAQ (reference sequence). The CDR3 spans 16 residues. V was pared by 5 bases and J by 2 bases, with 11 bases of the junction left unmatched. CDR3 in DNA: TGTGCCAGCAGCCCACCATCCCTAGCGGCACAAGAGACCCAGTACTTC. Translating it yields CASSPPSLAAQETQYF.

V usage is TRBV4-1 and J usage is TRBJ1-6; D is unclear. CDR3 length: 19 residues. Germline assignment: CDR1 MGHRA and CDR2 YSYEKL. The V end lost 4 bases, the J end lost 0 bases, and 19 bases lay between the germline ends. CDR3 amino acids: CASSRGAGDLNSYNSPLHF. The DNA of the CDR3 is TGCGCCAGCAGCCGCGGAGCAGGTGATCTAAACTCCTATAATTCACCCCTCCACTTT.

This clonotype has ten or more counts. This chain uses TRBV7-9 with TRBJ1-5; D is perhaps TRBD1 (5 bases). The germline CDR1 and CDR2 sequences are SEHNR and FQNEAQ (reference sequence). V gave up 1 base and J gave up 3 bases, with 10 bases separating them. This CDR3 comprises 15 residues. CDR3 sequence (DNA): TGTGCCAGCAGCTTAGTCGGGGGTAACAATCAGCCCCAGCATTTT. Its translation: CASSLVGGNNQPQHF.

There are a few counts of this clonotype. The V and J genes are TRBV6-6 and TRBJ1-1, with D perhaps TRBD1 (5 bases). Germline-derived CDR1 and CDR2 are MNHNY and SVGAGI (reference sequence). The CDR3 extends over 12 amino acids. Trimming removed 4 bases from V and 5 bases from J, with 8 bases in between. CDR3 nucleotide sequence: TGTGCCAGCAGTTCCCCAGGGACTGAAGCTTTCTTT. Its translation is CASSSPGTEAFF.

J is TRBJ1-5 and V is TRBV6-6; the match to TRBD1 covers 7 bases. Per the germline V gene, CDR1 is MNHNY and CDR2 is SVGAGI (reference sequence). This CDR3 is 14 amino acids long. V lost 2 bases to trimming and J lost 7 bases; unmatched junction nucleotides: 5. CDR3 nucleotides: TGTGCCAGCAGTTACCAAGGGGGCGGGCAGCCCCAGCATTTT. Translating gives CASSYQGGGQPQHF.